This entry lists 23 T cell receptor beta chains sequenced from one sample in a study of graft-versus-host responses after intestinal transplantation. The data were produced by immunoSEQ multiplex PCR, yet TCRdb's version contains in-frame clones alone and is incomplete. The sample includes over 85,000 clones, roughly 91% of them seen just once. These receptors' targets are unknown. Sample: unstimulated CD4+ T cells sorted from spleen or lymph node cells, taken before transplant. The source of these receptors is a human donor who was the organ donor for an intestinal transplant.

The J gene is TRBJ2-7, the V gene TRBV4-3; 7 positions match TRBD2. Germline values: CDR1 LGHNA, CDR2 YSLEER. The CDR3 contains 15 residues. Trimming at V came to 0 bases and at J to 3 bases, leaving 5 bases not matched to a gene. CDR3 loop: CASSQDRTGGYEQYF. CDR3 DNA sequence: TGCGCCAGCAGCCAAGATAGGACGGGGGGCTACGAGCAGTACTTC.

This rearrangement joins TRBV7-2 to TRBJ1-2, with TRBD1 matching 8 bases. This CDR3 has 15 amino acids. The V and J ends lost 0 bases and 4 bases, in that order; junction bases with no gene match: 4. Germline assignment: CDR1 SGHTA and CDR2 FQGNSA. CDR3 in amino acids: CASSLAGQAIYGYTF. The CDR3 DNA sequence: TGTGCCAGCAGCTTAGCGGGACAGGCAATCTATGGCTACACCTTC.

This rearrangement joins TRBV5-4 to TRBJ1-3; 9 bases line up with TRBD1. V shed 4 bases and J 7 bases; nucleotides not matched to a gene: 6. CDR3 length: 14 residues. Germline-derived CDR1 and CDR2 are SGHNT and YYREEE (reference sequence). In nucleotides, the CDR3 is TGTGCCAGCAGCCCCGGGACAGGGCTCAACACCATATATTTT. Its translation: CASSPGTGLNTIYF.

About this clone itself: The sample contains more than one DNA sequence encoding this CDR3. The J gene is TRBJ2-1, the V gene TRBV9, with unresolved D. The CDR3 covers 12 residues. The V gene lost 2 bases and the J gene lost 4 bases, with 4 bases spanning the gap. The V gene's germline CDR1 is SGDLS and CDR2 YYNGEE. CDR3: CASSVGYNEQFF. DNA of the CDR3: TGTGCCAGCAGCGTCGGTTACAATGAGCAGTTCTTC.

The V call is TRBV7-9, the J call TRBJ1-1, with D tentatively TRBD1 (5 bases). CDR1 is SEHNR and CDR2 is FQNEAQ in the germline V gene (reference sequence). This CDR3 spans 15 amino acids. V dropped 5 bases and J dropped 1 base, with 14 bases sitting between them. Here the CDR3 reads CASSTSSQGNTEAFF. DNA for the CDR3: TGTGCCAGCAGCACATCCTCTCAGGGGAACACTGAAGCTTTCTTT.

This chain joins TRBV27 and TRBJ1-5; TRBD1 might be the D (5 bases). Germline V gives CDR1 MNHEY, CDR2 SMNVEV (reference sequence). This CDR3 region has 14 residues. The V gene lost 6 bases and the J gene lost 2 bases, with 11 bases spanning the gap. Here the CDR3 reads CASSPRVGNQPQHF. DNA of the CDR3: TGTGCCAGCAGCCCCAGGGTCGGCAATCAGCCCCAGCATTTT.

The rearrangement links TRBV7-2 to TRBJ2-6; no definite D call. Germline V CDR1 and CDR2: SGHTA, FQGNSA. Trimming removed 1 base from V and 0 bases from J, with 4 bases in between. CDR3 size: 15 residues. CDR3 protein: CASSLDSSGANVLTF. The CDR3 DNA reads TGTGCCAGCAGCTTAGACAGCTCTGGGGCCAACGTCCTGACTTTC.

This clone was detected once. CDR3 sequence reads: CASSQASSPETQYF. CDR3 in DNA: TGTGCCAGCAGCCAAGCGTCCAGTCCAGAGACCCAGTACTTC. This sequence joins TRBV4-2 and TRBJ2-5, with D uncertain. The CDR3 loop spans 14 amino acids. The germline gives CDR1 LGHNA, CDR2 YNFKEQ. Deletions cut 1 base from V and 4 bases from J, with 10 bases between.

This rearrangement joins TRBV7-9 to TRBJ1-2; D is perhaps TRBD1 (6 bases). V gave up 0 bases and J gave up 5 bases, with 10 bases separating them. The CDR3 runs 14 residues. Per the germline V gene, CDR1 is SEHNR and CDR2 is FQNEAQ (reference sequence). The CDR3, as DNA: TGTGCCAGCAGCTTAGCCGTTCAGGGGTATGGCTACACCTTC. Translating gives CASSLAVQGYGYTF.

V is TRBV27 and J is TRBJ2-1; 10 nucleotides align to TRBD2. Trimming cost V 5 bases and J 3 bases; bases outside gene matches: 4. This CDR3 region has 15 residues. Germline V gives CDR1 MNHEY, CDR2 SMNVEV (reference sequence). The CDR3 DNA follows: TGTGCCAGCAGTCGAAGCGGGGGGGTCTACAATGAGCAGTTCTTC. It encodes CASSRSGGVYNEQFF.

The gene calls are TRBV5-1 and TRBJ2-3; tentative D call: TRBD1 (5 bases). The germline gives CDR1 SGHRS, CDR2 YFSETQ. This CDR3 contains 15 residues. The ends were cut back, 7 bases at V and 0 bases at J, with 15 bases in the middle. CDR3: CASCIWGGSTDTQYF. The CDR3 bases are TGCGCCAGCTGCATATGGGGCGGTAGCACAGATACGCAGTATTTT.

This chain uses TRBV27 with TRBJ2-7; weak D call: TRBD1 (6 bases). V dropped 5 bases and J dropped 2 bases, with 13 bases sitting between them. The CDR3 has 14 amino acids. The germline gives CDR1 MNHEY, CDR2 SMNVEV (reference sequence). CDR3 protein: CASSEQGLTYEQYF. The CDR3 DNA reads as TGTGCCAGCAGTGAACAGGGTCTCACCTACGAGCAGTACTTC.

The chain uses TRBV19 and TRBJ2-7; TRBD1 matches 10 bases. Germline values: CDR1 LNHDA, CDR2 SQIVND (reference sequence). J gave up 1 base and V 5 bases, and 5 bases lay outside the gene matches. CDR3 size: 15 residues. CDR3 in DNA: TGTGCCAGTAGTGCGACAGGGGGCAGGTCCTACGAGCAGTACTTC. Its translation: CASSATGGRSYEQYF.

This chain joins TRBV7-6 and TRBJ2-5; a possible D gene is TRBD2 (5 bases). Germline V gene data show CDR1 as SGHVS and CDR2 as FNYEAQ. V lost 2 bases, J lost 4 bases, and 11 bases lay in between. This CDR3 has 14 amino acids. CDR3 residues: CASSLRRSLETQYF. Written as DNA, the CDR3 is TGTGCCAGCAGCTTAAGGAGGTCTTTAGAGACCCAGTACTTC.

The V and J genes are TRBV11-2 and TRBJ2-3, with D perhaps matching TRBD2 (5 bases). The germline CDR1 and CDR2 sequences are SGHAT and FQNNGV. This CDR3 has 15 amino acids. V gave up 2 bases and J gave up 5 bases, with 14 bases separating them. In nucleotides, the CDR3 is TGTGCCAGCAGCTTAAGCAGCGCCGGGGTAGATACGCAGTATTTT. Residues: CASSLSSAGVDTQYF. The entire variable domain, with the rest obtained from reference TRBV11-2 and TRBJ2-3, is as follows: EAGVAQSPRYKIIEKRQSVAFWCNPISGHATLYWYQQILGQGPKLLIQFQNNGVVDDSQLPKDRFSAERLKGVDSTLKIQPAKLEDSAVYLCASSLSSAGVDTQYFGPGTRLTVL.

The rearrangement uses TRBV30 and TRBJ2-3; TRBD2 matches 12 bases. The length of the CDR3 is 16 residues. J was trimmed by 6 bases and V by 2 bases; bases with no gene match: 9. CDR1 GTSNPN and CDR2 SVGIG come from the germline V gene (reference sequence). CDR3 amino acids: CAWSIGWTSGADTQYF. The DNA for the CDR3 is TGTGCCTGGAGTATAGGATGGACTAGCGGGGCCGATACGCAGTATTTT.

The rearrangement links TRBV11-3 to TRBJ2-1; D is possibly TRBD2 (6 bases). CDR1 SGHNT and CDR2 YENEEA come from the germline V gene. This CDR3 has 12 amino acids. Trimming removed 5 bases from V and 10 bases from J, with 12 bases in between. As DNA, the CDR3 is TGTGCCAGCAGCCCAGTCGCGGGGGAGCAGTTCTTC. Translating it yields CASSPVAGEQFF. Full variable domain (rest looked up from reference TRBV11-3 and TRBJ2-1): EAGVVQSPRYKIIEKKQPVAFWCNPISGHNTLYWYLQNLGQGPELLIRYENEEAVDDSQLPKDRFSAERLKGVDSTLKIQPAELGDSAVYLCASSPVAGEQFFGPGTRLTVL.

In DNA form, the CDR3 reads TGTGCCAGCAGCTCCGGGACCGGGGAGCTGTTTTTT. Translating it yields CASSSGTGELFF. The J gene is TRBJ2-2, the V gene TRBV7-9; D remains ambiguous. The CDR3 contains 12 residues. Trimming left V 4 bases short and J 5 bases short, with 5 bases between. Germline V gene lookup returns CDR1 SEHNR and CDR2 FQNEAQ (reference sequence).

This rearrangement joins TRBV10-1 to TRBJ2-5, with TRBD2 identical over 9 bases. CDR1 WNHNN and CDR2 SYGVQD come from the germline V gene (reference sequence). The CDR3 is made up of 14 amino acids. V lost 11 bases to trimming and J lost 0 bases; unmatched junction nucleotides: 7. The CDR3 loop reads CAGSSGEYQETQYF. In DNA form, the CDR3 reads TGCGCCGGATCTAGCGGGGAGTACCAAGAGACCCAGTACTTC.

The CDR3 DNA reads TGTGCCAGCAGGTACACACAGGGACGGAACTATGGCTACACCTTC. Protein product: CASRYTQGRNYGYTF. The rearrangement uses TRBV5-8 and TRBJ1-2; tentatively, D is TRBD1 (6 bases). Germline CDR1 and CDR2: SGHTS and YDEGEE. Trimming stripped 5 bases from V and 2 bases from J, with 16 bases between. The CDR3 spans 15 residues. The full variable domain, its missing parts supplied by reference TRBV5-8 and TRBJ1-2, is EAGVTQSPTHLIKTRGQQATLRCSPISGHTSVYWYQQALGLGLQFLLWYDEGEERNRGNFPPRFSGRQFPNYSSELNVNALELEDSALYLCASRYTQGRNYGYTFGSGTRLTVV.

The rearrangement uses TRBV4-1 and TRBJ2-7; 7 bases agree with TRBD1. The germline V gene has CDR1 MGHRA and CDR2 YSYEKL. J was trimmed by 3 bases and V by 0 bases; bases with no gene match: 11. This CDR3 comprises 17 residues. This CDR3 is CASSQDRHTGAYYEQYF. In DNA, the CDR3 is TGCGCCAGCAGCCAAGACAGGCACACAGGGGCCTACTACGAGCAGTACTTC.

This CDR3 reads CASSGTGGSYEQYF. In nucleotides, the CDR3 is TGTGCCAGCAGCGGGACAGGGGGGTCCTACGAGCAGTACTTC. The chain recombines TRBV6-5 with TRBJ2-5, with 11 positions matching TRBD1. The J call may be mistaken, given a closer DNA end match to TRBJ2-7. CDR3 length: 14 residues. Germline-derived CDR1 and CDR2 are MNHEY and SVGAGI.

The chain couples TRBV27 to TRBJ1-3; D call uncertain. The CDR3 is 15 amino acids. Trimming cost V 3 bases and J 1 base, with 10 bases left between them. Germline V lookup: CDR1 MNHEY, CDR2 SMNVEV (reference sequence). The CDR3 bases are TGTGCCAGCAGTTTTAGCCGCGAATCTGGAAACACCATATATTTT. It codes for CASSFSRESGNTIYF.